These T cell receptor beta chains were read from a single sample in a study of T cell changes during pregnancy in multiple sclerosis. Here immunoSEQ multiplex PCR was the method, and the copy in TCRdb shows in-frame clones only, minus some. The sample lists nearly 45,000 clones, roughly 95% seen once, with 0.75% to 0.9% in the top ten. Sequencing used peripheral blood, obtained in the second trimester of pregnancy. The receptors originated from a female donor with multiple sclerosis, enrolled in a pregnancy study. Each CDR3 is given with its conserved first and last residue. D genes are given only for firm matches. Expanded clones are given a class, and other clones once, few, many or no size at all.

D,V,length,size,J,DNA,CDR3
TRBD1,TRBV7-9,16,once,TRBJ2-1,TGTGCCAGCAGCCCTAACCCCGACAGGGGGCGGAATGAGCAGTTCTTC,CASSPNPDRGRNEQFF
-,TRBV30,14,-,TRBJ2-7,TGTGCCTGGAGTGTAGGGGGGGAGGTCTACGAGCAGTACTTC,CAWSVGGEVYEQYF
-,TRBV7-6,16,-,TRBJ2-1,TGTGCCAGCAGCTTAGGTGGGGCCCCGGCCTACAATGAGCAGTTCTTC,CASSLGGAPAYNEQFF
TRBD1,TRBV30,13,-,TRBJ1-1,TGTGCCTTACAGGGGTTCATGAACACTGAAGCTTTCTTT,CALQGFMNTEAFF
TRBD1,TRBV2,13,-,TRBJ2-7,TGTGCCAGCAGGGACAGGGGGTCCTACGAGCAGTACTTC,CASRDRGSYEQYF
-,TRBV10-2,15,-,TRBJ2-1,TGCGCCAGCAGTGAGGAGGCGAGAGTCTACAATGAGCAGTTCTTC,CASSEEARVYNEQFF
TRBD1,TRBV7-9,14,-,TRBJ1-5,TGTGCCAGCAGCTTTGGGACAGGGAGTCAGCCCCAGCATTTT,CASSFGTGSQPQHF
-,TRBV7-3,17,-,TRBJ2-7,TGTGCCAGCAGCTTTTCCGGGTCCGGGAGATGGGTCTACGAGCAGTACTTC,CASSFSGSGRWVYEQYF
-,TRBV7-3,14,once,TRBJ2-1,TGTGCCAGCAGCCCCCCCGGGAGTGCAGATGAGCAGTTCTTC,CASSPPGSADEQFF
-,TRBV27,14,-,TRBJ1-3,TGTGCCAGCAGCGTGGGCAACTCTGGAAACACCATATATTTT,CASSVGNSGNTIYF
TRBD2,TRBV9,16,-,TRBJ2-3,TGTGCCAGCAGCGTAGTCCTAGCGGGAGGGACAGATACGCAGTATTTT,CASSVVLAGGTDTQYF
-,TRBV19,15,-,TRBJ1-5,TGTGCCAGTAGTGGCAGGACAGAATTCAATCAGCCCCAGCATTTT,CASSGRTEFNQPQHF
TRBD2,TRBV19,15,-,TRBJ2-1,TGTGCCAGTAGGTTACTAGCGGGAGGGTACGGTGAGCAGTTCTTC,CASRLLAGGYGEQFF
-,TRBV18,15,-,TRBJ1-1,TGTGCCAGCTCACCACCGGGCAGGGTGGGCATTGAAGCTTTCTTT,CASSPPGRVGIEAFF
TRBD1,TRBV15,14,-,TRBJ2-1,TGTGCCACCAGCAGAGGAACAGGGGGCAATGAGCAGTTCTTC,CATSRGTGGNEQFF
-,TRBV20-1,11,-,TRBJ2-3,TGCAGTGCTCCCAAACTGGATACGCAGTATTTT,CSAPKLDTQYF
TRBD1,TRBV6-5,13,-,TRBJ2-3,TGTGCCACCTCCGACAGGGGCGAAGATACGCAGTATTTT,CATSDRGEDTQYF
TRBD1,TRBV27,16,-,TRBJ2-2,TGTGCCAGCAGTTCCCCGGGACAGGGGAACACCGGGGAGCTGTTTTTT,CASSSPGQGNTGELFF
TRBD2,TRBV18,15,-,TRBJ2-1,TGTGCCAGCTCACACGCAGCGGGGGGAAGCAATGAGCAGTTCTTC,CASSHAAGGSNEQFF
-,TRBV2,14,once,TRBJ1-4,TGTGCCAGCAGTGAAGCGAGGGGAGGGACCTTACTGTTTTTT,CASSEARGGTLLFF
TRBD2,TRBV11-2,16,-,TRBJ2-1,TGTGCCAGCAGCTTAAGCGTAGCGGGGGGTTACAATGAGCAGTTCTTC,CASSLSVAGGYNEQFF
-,TRBV20-1,11,-,TRBJ1-1,TGCAGTGCTAGGGCGGGCACTGAAGCTTTCTTT,CSARAGTEAFF
-,TRBV28,16,-,TRBJ2-7,TGTGCCAGCAGTTCTCGCCGGACGGGGATTCGTAGAGAGCAGTACTTC,CASSSRRTGIRREQYF
TRBD1,TRBV7-9,14,-,TRBJ1-1,TGTGCCAGCAGCTCGACAGGGACGAACACTGAAGCTTTCTTT,CASSSTGTNTEAFF
-,TRBV7-2,15,-,TRBJ2-1,TGTGCCAGCAACCCTGACAGGAGCGGTTACAATGAGCAGTTCTTC,CASNPDRSGYNEQFF
-,TRBV7-3,15,-,TRBJ2-2,TGTGCCAGCAGCTTTGGTTCAGGGGGGACCGGGGAGCTGTTTTTT,CASSFGSGGTGELFF